Listed below are T cell receptor beta chains from one sample, sequenced in a study of PD-1 blockade in classical Hodgkin lymphoma. Profiled with immunoSEQ multiplex PCR; TCRdb holds only in-frame clones, not every one. Altogether tens of thousands of clones are present, 72% being singletons, with the ten largest covering around 1.2%. The sequences come from CD4+ T cells from blood, collected before the fourth cycle of nivolumab. These receptor sequences come from a human donor with classical Hodgkin lymphoma. The CDR3 runs from the conserved cysteine through the conserved F or W. D genes are given only for firm matches. Size is omitted from some rows. Given values are once, few, many or a class for expanded clones.

size: once
V: TRBV19
J: TRBJ1-1
D: .
DNA: TGTGCCAGTAGTCACCGGAGTCCGAACACTGAAGCTTTCTTT
CDR3: CASSHRSPNTEAFF

size: .
V: TRBV6-1
J: TRBJ1-5
D: .
DNA: TGTGCCAGCAGTGAAGCTCGCCCGGGACGGCCCTCTCGGGGCAATCAGCCCCAGCATTTT
CDR3: CASSEARPGRPSRGNQPQHF

size: .
V: TRBV6-1
J: TRBJ2-3
D: .
DNA: TGTGCCAGCAGTGACAGGCAGCGTCGCACAGATACGCAGTATTTT
CDR3: CASSDRQRRTDTQYF

size: few
V: TRBV5-1
J: TRBJ1-6
D: TRBD1
DNA: TGCGCCAGCAGCTTGGGCATTCCGGGACAGGCCGATTCACCCCTCCACTTT
CDR3: CASSLGIPGQADSPLHF

size: .
V: TRBV6-5
J: TRBJ1-5
D: .
DNA: TGTGCCAGCAGTTACAAGTGGGACGGGAGTCAGCCCCAGCATTTT
CDR3: CASSYKWDGSQPQHF

size: few
V: TRBV9
J: TRBJ1-5
D: .
DNA: TGTGCCAGCAGCGTAGATGAGGGCTATAGCAATCAGCCCCAGCATTTT
CDR3: CASSVDEGYSNQPQHF

size: .
V: TRBV6-5
J: TRBJ1-3
D: TRBD1
DNA: TGTGCCAGCAGACCCCGGGACAGTGGAAACACCATATATTTT
CDR3: CASRPRDSGNTIYF

size: .
V: TRBV7-2
J: TRBJ2-7
D: TRBD1
DNA: TGTGCCAGCAGCCTATACGGGACAGGTTCCTACGAGCAGTACTTC
CDR3: CASSLYGTGSYEQYF

size: .
V: TRBV4-3
J: TRBJ2-5
D: TRBD2
DNA: TGCGCCAGCAGCCAAGACGGGTCAGCGGGGGCTTCCCAGTACTTC
CDR3: CASSQDGSAGASQYF

size: .
V: TRBV5-5
J: TRBJ1-5
D: .
DNA: TGTGCCAGCAGCTCTGCGGGGGGTAATCAGCCCCAGCATTTT
CDR3: CASSSAGGNQPQHF

size: .
V: TRBV5-6
J: TRBJ1-2
D: TRBD1
DNA: TGTGCCAGCAGCTTCAGGGGGCGCGGAAGTGGCTACACCTTC
CDR3: CASSFRGRGSGYTF

size: .
V: TRBV5-8
J: TRBJ2-1
D: TRBD1
DNA: TGTGCCAGCAGCTTCCGGGACAGGGTATATCGGTTCTTC
CDR3: CASSFRDRVYRFF

size: .
V: TRBV19
J: TRBJ2-7
D: .
DNA: TGTGCCAGTAGTATCCTAGGACATAAACCCTACGAGCAGTACTTC
CDR3: CASSILGHKPYEQYF

size: few
V: TRBV9
J: TRBJ2-7
D: .
DNA: TGTGCCAGCAGCCCCCAGACCAATGGGCCCTACGAGCAGTACTTC
CDR3: CASSPQTNGPYEQYF

size: .
V: TRBV5-1
J: TRBJ1-3
D: .
DNA: TGCGCCAGCAGCTTGACCCATCTCTCTGGAAACACCATATATTTT
CDR3: CASSLTHLSGNTIYF

size: .
V: TRBV15
J: TRBJ1-2
D: .
DNA: TGTGCCACCAGCACCATAAGGGGTCCCCGGAAGAACTATGGCTACACCTTC
CDR3: CATSTIRGPRKNYGYTF

size: few
V: TRBV10-3
J: TRBJ2-5
D: .
DNA: TGTGCCATCAGTGGGGCTAACCAAGAGACCCAGTACTTC
CDR3: CAISGANQETQYF

size: .
V: TRBV28
J: TRBJ1-2
D: .
DNA: TGTGCCAGCAGCCTCGGACCGGTCTATGGCTACACCTTC
CDR3: CASSLGPVYGYTF

size: .
V: TRBV4-3
J: TRBJ2-2
D: .
DNA: TGCGCCAGCAGCCAAGCACAGGGTCAAGCGACCGGGGAGCTGTTTTTT
CDR3: CASSQAQGQATGELFF

size: .
V: TRBV29-1
J: TRBJ1-2
D: .
DNA: TGCAGCGTTGAATACCCCAGGGGACGCTTCTATGGCTACACCTTC
CDR3: CSVEYPRGRFYGYTF

size: medium-sized
V: TRBV11-2
J: TRBJ2-1
D: .
DNA: TGTGCCAGCAGCTTAGTAACAGGGAAATCCTACAATGAGCAGTTCTTC
CDR3: CASSLVTGKSYNEQFF

size: .
V: TRBV6-5
J: TRBJ2-7
D: TRBD2
DNA: TGTGCCAGCAGTTACTCGGGACTAGCCCACGAGCAGTACTTC
CDR3: CASSYSGLAHEQYF

size: few
V: TRBV6-6
J: TRBJ2-3
D: TRBD2
DNA: TGTGCCAGCAGTTACTCCCTTGGTAGCGGGGGAGATACGCAGTATTTT
CDR3: CASSYSLGSGGDTQYF

size: few
V: TRBV7-9
J: TRBJ1-6
D: .
DNA: TGTGCCAGCAGCTTAGTATCTGGGAGACAGATTAATTCACCCCTCCACTTT
CDR3: CASSLVSGRQINSPLHF

size: .
V: TRBV6-5
J: TRBJ2-1
D: TRBD1
DNA: TGTGCCAGCAGGACACAGGGGGCTTCCTACAATGAGCAGTTCTTC
CDR3: CASRTQGASYNEQFF

size: .
V: TRBV29-1
J: TRBJ2-5
D: TRBD2
DNA: TGCAGCGTTGAAGGACTAGCGGGGGGGCCACAAGAGACCCAGTACTTC
CDR3: CSVEGLAGGPQETQYF

size: .
V: TRBV23-1
J: TRBJ1-5
D: .
DNA: TGCGCCAGCAGTCATTCAAGACAGGCACATAGCAATCAGCCCCAGCATTTT
CDR3: CASSHSRQAHSNQPQHF

size: .
V: TRBV7-2
J: TRBJ2-1
D: .
DNA: TGTGCCAGCAGCTTACAGGGATACAATGAGCAGTTCTTC
CDR3: CASSLQGYNEQFF

size: .
V: TRBV10-3
J: TRBJ2-5
D: .
DNA: TGTGCCATCCGGACAGAAGAGACCCAGTACTTC
CDR3: CAIRTEETQYF

size: .
V: TRBV2
J: TRBJ2-1
D: .
DNA: TGTGCCAGCAGTGGGAGGAGGGGAAACAATGAGCAGTTCTTC
CDR3: CASSGRRGNNEQFF

size: few
V: TRBV10-2
J: TRBJ1-2
D: TRBD1
DNA: TGCGCCAGCAGTAGACAGGGGGCGGATGGCTACACCTTC
CDR3: CASSRQGADGYTF

size: .
V: TRBV13
J: TRBJ2-5
D: TRBD2
DNA: TGTGCCAGCAGGTCACTAGCGGGGGGTGGAGAGACCCAGTACTTC
CDR3: CASRSLAGGGETQYF

size: .
V: TRBV30
J: TRBJ2-7
D: .
DNA: TGTGCCTCGCGGGACAGCCCAAGGTACGAGCAGTACTTC
CDR3: CASRDSPRYEQYF

size: .
V: TRBV5-1
J: TRBJ1-5
D: .
DNA: TGCGCCAGCAGCTGGGATAGCAATCAGCCCCAGCATTTT
CDR3: CASSWDSNQPQHF

size: .
V: TRBV5-1
J: TRBJ1-3
D: .
DNA: TGCGCCAGCAGCTTGGATGCAGGGACCATGGGAGGAAACACCATATATTTT
CDR3: CASSLDAGTMGGNTIYF

size: .
V: TRBV27
J: TRBJ1-6
D: .
DNA: TGTGCCAGCAGTTTCAACCGGTGGGCCTATAATTCACCCCTCCACTTT
CDR3: CASSFNRWAYNSPLHF

size: .
V: TRBV7-2
J: TRBJ2-3
D: TRBD2
DNA: TGTGCCAGCAGCTTAGCCCTAGCGGGGATTAATCGGGGAGTGCAGTATTTT
CDR3: CASSLALAGINRGVQYF

size: .
V: TRBV9
J: TRBJ1-2
D: .
DNA: TGTGCCAGCAGCGTAGGGAGAGTTGGCCTCCCGGACTATGGCTACACCTTC
CDR3: CASSVGRVGLPDYGYTF

size: .
V: TRBV7-2
J: TRBJ2-5
D: TRBD2
DNA: TGTGCCAGCAGCCCTTGGGGGGGGGAGACCCAGTACTTC
CDR3: CASSPWGGETQYF

size: .
V: TRBV6-5
J: TRBJ1-2
D: .
DNA: TGTGCCACCCGAGAGGGGTATATTGGCTACACCTTC
CDR3: CATREGYIGYTF

size: .
V: TRBV5-8
J: TRBJ1-1
D: .
DNA: TGTGCCAGCAGTCGAGTTTCCCAAGGCACTGAAGCTTTCTTT
CDR3: CASSRVSQGTEAFF

size: .
V: TRBV5-5
J: TRBJ1-2
D: .
DNA: TGTGCCAGCAGCTTGTTAGGGTCGCTTAACTATGGCTACACCTTC
CDR3: CASSLLGSLNYGYTF

size: .
V: TRBV7-2
J: TRBJ2-7
D: .
DNA: TGTGCCAGCAGCTTCCTCCCAGGCGAGCAGTACTTC
CDR3: CASSFLPGEQYF

size: .
V: TRBV7-3
J: TRBJ2-5
D: TRBD2
DNA: TGTGCCAGCAGCTCGACTAGCGGGGAACGGACCCAGTACTTC
CDR3: CASSSTSGERTQYF

size: medium-sized
V: TRBV9
J: TRBJ1-3
D: TRBD1
DNA: TGTGCCAGCAGCCTAGGGGACAGGGGTGGAAACACCATATATTTT
CDR3: CASSLGDRGGNTIYF

size: .
V: TRBV7-9
J: TRBJ2-3
D: TRBD2
DNA: TGTGCCAGCAGCCCCTCGACTAGCGGGGGGGCCACAGATACGCAGTATTTT
CDR3: CASSPSTSGGATDTQYF

size: .
V: TRBV4-1
J: TRBJ1-4
D: TRBD1
DNA: TGCGCCAGCAGCCCACTGGGACAGACCGAAAAACTGTTTTTT
CDR3: CASSPLGQTEKLFF

size: .
V: TRBV18
J: TRBJ2-3
D: .
DNA: TGTGCCAGCTCACCAAGGGCCATTAGCACAGATACGCAGTATTTT
CDR3: CASSPRAISTDTQYF

size: .
V: TRBV18
J: TRBJ2-1
D: TRBD2
DNA: TGTGCCAGCTCTCCGGCTAGCGGGGCCTCCTACAATGAGCAGTTCTTC
CDR3: CASSPASGASYNEQFF

size: .
V: TRBV2
J: TRBJ2-7
D: .
DNA: TGTGCCAGCAGTCTAAGCGTTACCCCGGGGGGCAGCAGAAGCGAGCAGTACTTC
CDR3: CASSLSVTPGGSRSEQYF

size: .
V: TRBV28
J: TRBJ2-5
D: .
DNA: TGTGCCAGCAAGCCCTTGGACAAGCCGGGAGAGACCCAGTACTTC
CDR3: CASKPLDKPGETQYF